This entry features one T cell receptor beta chain sequence. What it binds is not known. Only in-frame clones appear in the TCRdb table, and some are missing; sequencing was by immunoSEQ multiplex PCR. The table records tens of thousands of clones, roughly 78% of them present only once. The CDR3 is made up of 16 amino acids. V lost 2 bases, J lost 2 bases, and 9 bases stayed unmatched. Germline V CDR1 and CDR2: SGHTA, FQGNSA. The data are from a study of radiotherapy plus CTLA-4 blockade in lung cancer. Whole-study context: Disease control was achieved by over 25% of patients, and objective responses by about 19%. Study observations and caveats: Peripheral blood showed expansion of tumor-derived TCR clones after radiotherapy and ipilimumab.

The material was peripheral blood, obtained from a patient treated with radiotherapy plus ipilimumab. The chain uses TRBV7-2 and TRBJ2-7, with 7 nucleotides matching TRBD1. This receptor was taken from a human donor with non-small cell lung cancer who had a complete response to radiotherapy plus ipilimumab. The CDR3, as DNA: TGTGCCAGCAGCTTAAGGGTCGGGACAGTTGCCTACGAGCAGTACTTC. Protein sequence: CASSLRVGTVAYEQYF.